The next 10 T cell receptor beta chains were all read from a single sample in a study of blood T cells in healthy people across ages. A sample-barcoded 5' primer and a J-beta primer mix were used in a second PCR of roughly 7 to 11 cycles. MiXCR, applied by TCRdb to the 5' RACE reads, yields one record per CDR3 protein. The table shows under 800,000 distinct CDR3 sequences, with 40% to 45% occurring only once. The sample consisted of blood. These receptors were taken from a woman aged 60-75 years in good health.

The chain combines TRBV6-5 with TRBJ1-1, with D possibly TRBD1 on 6 matching bases. V dropped 0 bases and J dropped 3 bases, with 14 bases sitting between them. Germline V gene sequence: CDR1 MNHEY, CDR2 SVGAGI. The CDR3 spans 16 residues. CDR3 bases: TGTGCCAGCAGTTACTCGGGGGGGCGATTGGACACTGAAGCTTTCTTT. As protein: CASSYSGGRLDTEAFF.

The genes are TRBV3-1 and TRBJ1-2; tentative D call: TRBD1 (6 bases). This CDR3 has 16 residues. Per germline, CDR1 LGHDT and CDR2 YNNKEL (reference sequence). Trimming stripped 0 bases from V and 7 bases from J, with 18 bases between. The CDR3 DNA follows: TGTGCCAGCAGCCAAGATCCTCAGGGGCAGGCTGGTGGCTACACCTTC. Protein product: CASSQDPQGQAGGYTF.

This clonotype was seen ten or more times. The gene calls are TRBV27 and TRBJ2-6; D is perhaps TRBD1 (6 bases). The V end lost 2 bases, the J end lost 1 base, and 18 bases lay between the germline ends. CDR1 MNHEY and CDR2 SMNVEV come from the germline V gene (reference sequence). This CDR3 contains 19 residues. The CDR3 loop is CASSLLPGTLVSGANVLTF. In nucleotides, the CDR3 is TGTGCCAGCAGTTTACTACCCGGGACACTAGTGTCTGGGGCCAACGTCCTGACTTTC.

In the case of this clonotype: A much more abundant neighbour one base away suggests this may be a read error. The rearrangement joins TRBV15 to TRBJ2-5; D is uncertain. Germline V gene sequence: CDR1 LNHNV, CDR2 YYDKDF (reference sequence). The CDR3 contains 15 residues. Trimming took off 0 bases at V and 5 bases at J, with 13 bases between the two ends. The CDR3 DNA reads as TGTGCCACCAGCAGAGATTCTACTTCGGGCGAGACCCAGTACTTC. It is translated as CATSRDSTSGETQYF.

The CDR3 here is CASSSIAGEGNEQYF. In DNA, the CDR3 is TGTGCCAGCAGTTCTATAGCGGGAGAGGGTAACGAGCAGTACTTC. The chain links TRBV2 to TRBJ2-7, with 9 bases aligning to TRBD2. Looked up from germline, CDR1 is SNHLY and CDR2 is FYNNEI. V trimming: 5 bases; J trimming: 5 bases; junction bases outside the gene matches: 10. The CDR3 totals 15 residues.

In its sample, this clonotype was seen a few times. The chain combines TRBV20-1 with TRBJ1-6; D remains unclear. Trimming took 3 bases from V and 8 from J, leaving 11 bases between them. The V gene's germline CDR1 is DFQATT and CDR2 SNEGSKA (reference sequence). The CDR3 has 13 residues. CDR3 nucleotides: TGCAGTGCTAGTTCCGGGTTATATTCACCCCTCCACTTT. Translation gives CSASSGLYSPLHF.

V usage is TRBV3-1 and J usage is TRBJ1-1, with D tentatively TRBD1 (6 bases). The ends were cut back, 7 bases at V and 0 bases at J, with 12 bases in the middle. CDR1 and CDR2 (germline): LGHDT, YNNKEL (reference sequence). This CDR3 has 14 residues. The CDR3 DNA sequence: TGTGCCAGCACCCGGACAGCGATGAACACTGAAGCTTTCTTT. Its translation: CASTRTAMNTEAFF.

The V call is TRBV5-1, the J call TRBJ2-1; 10 positions match TRBD2. Germline V gene sequence: CDR1 SGHRS, CDR2 YFSETQ. This CDR3 has 17 residues. J was trimmed by 6 bases and V by 0 bases; bases with no gene match: 9. CDR3 residues: CASSLGIASGGGNEQFF. The CDR3 DNA sequence: TGCGCCAGCAGCTTGGGAATTGCGAGCGGGGGGGGCAATGAGCAGTTCTTC.

The rearrangement joins TRBV5-1 to TRBJ2-1; D is perhaps TRBD1 (6 bases). V was cut by 4 bases and J by 6 bases, with 20 bases left in between. The CDR3 totals 16 residues. Germline CDR1 is SGHRS and CDR2 is YFSETQ. The CDR3 reads CASSVTGLGASNEQFF. In nucleotides, the CDR3 is TGCGCCAGCAGCGTTACAGGGTTGGGGGCCTCCAATGAGCAGTTCTTC.

The V and J genes are TRBV20-1 and TRBJ1-1, with D possibly matching TRBD1 (6 bases). Germline lookup yields CDR1 DFQATT and CDR2 SNEGSKA (reference sequence). V was shortened by 5 bases and J by 1 base, with 11 bases between the two germline ends. This CDR3 spans 13 amino acids. In nucleotides, the CDR3 is TGCAGTGCTCCCTACAGGGCGAACACTGAAGCTTTCTTT. It translates to CSAPYRANTEAFF.